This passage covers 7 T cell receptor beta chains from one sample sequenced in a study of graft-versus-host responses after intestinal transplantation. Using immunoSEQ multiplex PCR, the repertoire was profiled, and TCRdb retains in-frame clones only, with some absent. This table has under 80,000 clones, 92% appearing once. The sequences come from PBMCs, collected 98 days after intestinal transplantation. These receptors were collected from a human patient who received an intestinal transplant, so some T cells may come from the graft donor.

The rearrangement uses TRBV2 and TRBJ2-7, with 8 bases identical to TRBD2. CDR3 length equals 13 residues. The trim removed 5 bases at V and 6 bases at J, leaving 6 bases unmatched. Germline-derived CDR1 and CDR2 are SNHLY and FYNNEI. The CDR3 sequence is CASSYVAGGEQYF. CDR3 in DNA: TGTGCCAGCAGTTACGTTGCGGGGGGCGAGCAGTACTTC.

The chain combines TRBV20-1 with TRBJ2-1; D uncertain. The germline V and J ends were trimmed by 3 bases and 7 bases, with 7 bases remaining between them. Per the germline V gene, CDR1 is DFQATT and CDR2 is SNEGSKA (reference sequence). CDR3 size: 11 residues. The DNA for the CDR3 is TGCAGTGCTAGTTCGGGTAATGAGCAGTTCTTC. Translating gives CSASSGNEQFF.

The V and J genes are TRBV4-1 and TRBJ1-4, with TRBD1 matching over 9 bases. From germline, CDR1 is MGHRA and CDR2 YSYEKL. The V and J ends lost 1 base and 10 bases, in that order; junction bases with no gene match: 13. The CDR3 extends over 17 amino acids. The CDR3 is CASSQVARLDRGGKLFF. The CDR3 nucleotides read TGCGCCAGCAGCCAAGTAGCAAGGTTGGACAGGGGAGGAAAACTGTTTTTT.

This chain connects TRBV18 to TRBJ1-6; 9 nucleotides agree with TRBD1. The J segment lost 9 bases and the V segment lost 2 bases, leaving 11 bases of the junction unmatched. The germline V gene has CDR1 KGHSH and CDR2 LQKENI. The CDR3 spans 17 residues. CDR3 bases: TGTGCCAGCTCACCAGTCGGGACAGGGAGCGGCGGTTCACCCCTCCACTTT. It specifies CASSPVGTGSGGSPLHF.

The CDR3 DNA is TGTGCCAGCAGTTTAAAGACAGGGGCGGGCAGTGAGCAGTTCTTC. It translates to CASSLKTGAGSEQFF. V is TRBV6-1 and J is TRBJ2-1; 8 nucleotides match TRBD1. Germline CDR1 MNHNS, CDR2 SASEGT. CDR3 length equals 15 residues. V lost 5 bases, J lost 9 bases, and 12 bases stayed unmatched.

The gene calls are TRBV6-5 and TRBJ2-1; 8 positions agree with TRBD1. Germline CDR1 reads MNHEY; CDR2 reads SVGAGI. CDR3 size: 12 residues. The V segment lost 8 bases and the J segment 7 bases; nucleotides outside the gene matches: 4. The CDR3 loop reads CASLDRVNEQFF. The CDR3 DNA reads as TGTGCCAGCCTGGACAGGGTGAATGAGCAGTTCTTC.

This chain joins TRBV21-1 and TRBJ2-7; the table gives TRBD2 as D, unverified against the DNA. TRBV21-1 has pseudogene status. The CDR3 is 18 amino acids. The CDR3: CASSKVSPGLAVDYEQYF. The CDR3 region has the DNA TGTGCCAGCAGCAAAGTGTCCCCCGGGCTAGCGGTCGATTACGAGCAGTACTTC.